What follows describes a single T cell receptor (beta chain). Antigen unknown. The sample is drawn from a study of T cells expressing NK-cell markers. Study-level background: With respect to HCMV, seven of the eight sequenced donors were seropositive, and one was seronegative.

Points from the study as a whole: NKG2C+ dominant clonotypes from several donors made up roughly 1.0-8% of CD8+ T cells.

Following a re-call of the 5' RACE reads, TCRdb has one entry per CDR3 protein and lacks DNA. Across 500,000 or so distinct CDR3 sequences, the top ten clones capture around 4% of the sample. This CDR3 spans 16 amino acids. Germline CDR1 SGHTA, CDR2 FQGNSA. This TCR came from a young man in good health. Material: blood T cells: a sorted CD56 or NKG2C T cell subset, CD4+ or CD8+ T cells, or bulk PBMC T cells (not recorded which). V gene TRBV7-2 combines with J gene TRBJ1-4; TCRdb calls TRBD1, which cannot be checked without DNA. Here the CDR3 reads CASSLYWLPVPEKLFF.